These T cell receptor beta chains were read from a single sample in a study of Graves' ophthalmopathy and Graves' hyperthyroidism. TCRdb re-called the multiplex PCR reads through MiXCR, storing one row per CDR3 protein. The sample contains hundreds of thousands of distinct CDR3 sequences, about two fifths of which appear only once. The sequenced sample consisted of peripheral blood. These receptors all come from an adult man with Graves' ophthalmopathy. Both conserved end residues are part of each CDR3. The D gene is left open where the match is weak. Clone size is not always given. Where it is, it says once, few, many or a class for expanded clones.

J,size,D,V,CDR3,DNA
TRBJ1-2,.,TRBD1,TRBV7-3,CASSLNNRDSYGYTF,TGTGCCAGCAGCTTAAACAACCGGGACAGCTATGGCTACACCTTC
TRBJ1-1,.,.,TRBV7-9,CASSLVAGRAEAFF,TGTGCCAGCAGCTTAGTAGCTGGGAGGGCTGAAGCTTTCTTT
TRBJ2-7,.,TRBD2,TRBV20-1,CSAVPCGGETYEQYF,TGCAGTGCTGTCCCGTGCGGGGGTGAGACCTACGAGCAGTACTTC
TRBJ2-5,.,.,TRBV29-1,CSLVVEGETQYF,TGCAGCTTAGTCGTGGAGGGGGAGACCCAGTACTTC
TRBJ1-2,.,.,TRBV29-1,CSASNPQGYGYTF,TGCAGCGCCAGCAACCCCCAGGGATATGGCTACACCTTC
TRBJ1-3,many,.,TRBV29-1,CSVVVRAENTIYF,TGCAGCGTTGTGGTCCGAGCAGAAAACACCATATATTTT
TRBJ2-1,few,.,TRBV12-3/TRBV12-4,CASSEISETLNEQFF,TGTGCCAGCAGTGAAATCTCCGAGACTCTGAATGAGCAGTTCTTC
TRBJ2-5,.,.,TRBV15,CATTQGTRYF,TGTGCCACCACTCAGGGGACACGGTACTTC
TRBJ2-2,many,TRBD2,TRBV12-3/TRBV12-4,CASSSRTSASGELFF,TGTGCCAGCAGTTCGAGGACTAGCGCCAGCGGGGAGCTGTTTTTT
TRBJ2-7,many,TRBD1,TRBV19,CASSGQGVSYEQYF,TGTGCCAGTAGTGGTCAGGGGGTTTCCTACGAGCAGTACTTC
TRBJ1-1,.,.,TRBV7-3,CASSQANGGGLNTEAFF,TGCGCCAGCAGCCAAGCCAATGGCGGCGGATTGAACACTGAAGCTTTCTTT
TRBJ2-5,many,.,TRBV5-1,CASSPYREETQYF,TGCGCCAGCAGCCCTTACAGAGAAGAGACCCAGTACTTC
TRBJ1-1,many,.,TRBV7-3,CASSLSQGHGAFF,TGTGCCAGCAGCTTATCTCAGGGTCACGGAGCTTTCTTT
TRBJ2-5,many,.,TRBV19,CASSRGSGETQYF,TGTGCCAGTAGTAGGGGGTCAGGGGAGACCCAGTACTTC
TRBJ1-4,once,.,TRBV7-2,CASSLIRGTNEKLFF,TGTGCCAGCAGCTTAATTAGGGGAACTAATGAAAAACTGTTTTTT
TRBJ2-2,many,.,TRBV5-1,CASSARPPPDTGELFF,TGCGCCAGCAGCGCCCGGCCCCCGCCGGACACCGGGGAGCTGTTTTTT
TRBJ1-1,.,.,TRBV15,CATSRVPVTEAFF,TGTGCCACCAGCAGAGTACCGGTCACTGAAGCTTTCTTT
TRBJ2-5,.,.,TRBV29-1,CSAGPRDEQTYQETQYF,TGCAGCGCCGGGCCCCGAGACGAGCAGACATACCAAGAGACCCAGTACTTC
TRBJ2-5,many,.,TRBV5-1,CASSLGRVQETQYF,TGCGCCAGCAGCTTGGGCAGGGTACAAGAGACCCAGTACTTC
TRBJ1-6,.,.,TRBV15,CATSRGGKPLHF,TGTGCCACCAGCAGAGGAGGAAAGCCCCTCCACTTT
TRBJ2-7,many,.,TRBV19,CASSVRPTLYEQYF,TGTGCCAGTAGTGTCCGCCCGACCCTCTACGAGCAGTACTTC
TRBJ2-2,few,TRBD2,TRBV27,CASKLGGLAGGRTGELFF,TGTGCCAGCAAACTTGGGGGACTAGCGGGGGGGCGCACCGGGGAGCTGTTTTTT
TRBJ1-1,.,.,TRBV10-3,CAISVKLNTEAFF,TGTGCCATCAGTGTGAAGTTGAACACTGAAGCTTTCTTT
TRBJ2-7,many,TRBD2,TRBV2,CASTLLAGAAYEQYF,TGTGCCAGCACTCTTCTAGCGGGAGCTGCCTACGAGCAGTACTTC
TRBJ1-2,once,TRBD1,TRBV20-1,CSARDRGQGGGYTF,TGCAGTGCTAGAGATAGGGGACAGGGTGGTGGCTACACCTTC
TRBJ1-5,.,.,TRBV4-1,CASSQHVGYGQPQHF,TGCGCCAGCAGCCAGCACGTAGGGTATGGTCAGCCCCAGCATTTT
TRBJ1-1,many,.,TRBV29-1,CSVQEGNTEAFF,TGCAGCGTTCAGGAGGGGAACACTGAAGCTTTCTTT
TRBJ2-7,.,.,TRBV2,CASSRWDRRQYF,TGTGCCAGCAGCCGGTGGGACCGTAGGCAGTACTTC
TRBJ2-7,few,.,TRBV5-1,CASSRDRYGQYF,TGCGCCAGCAGCAGAGACAGATACGGGCAGTACTTC
TRBJ2-7,.,.,TRBV24-1,CATSAVYEQYF,TGCGCCACCAGCGCTGTCTACGAGCAGTACTTC
TRBJ1-1,many,.,TRBV29-1,CSVSHFGGDTEAFF,TGCAGCGTTTCTCACTTTGGGGGCGATACTGAAGCTTTCTTT
TRBJ2-5,.,TRBD2,TRBV10-3,CAISSGRYQETQYF,TGTGCCATCAGTAGCGGGAGGTATCAAGAGACCCAGTACTTC
TRBJ1-2,many,.,TRBV6-2/TRBV6-3,CASSYSRTRLNYGYTF,TGTGCCAGCAGTTACTCTAGGACAAGACTTAACTATGGCTACACCTTC
TRBJ2-2,.,.,TRBV4-3,CASSQGGRNTGELFF,TGCGCCAGCAGCCAAGGGGGCCGGAACACCGGGGAGCTGTTTTTT
TRBJ1-1,many,TRBD1,TRBV20-1,CSASGQGGTEAFF,TGCAGTGCTAGCGGACAGGGGGGAACTGAAGCTTTCTTT
TRBJ2-7,.,.,TRBV6-6,CASSYFVICSYEQYF,TGTGCCAGCAGTTATTTTGTCATCTGCTCCTACGAGCAGTACTTC
TRBJ1-5,.,TRBD1,TRBV7-9,CASSTRLAGDRCVQPQHF,TGTGCCAGCAGCACCCGACTAGCGGGGGACAGATGCGTTCAGCCCCAGCATTTT
TRBJ2-6,many,TRBD2,TRBV19,CASHRGRGQKGANVLTF,TGTGCCAGTCATCGCGGGAGGGGGCAGAAAGGGGCCAACGTCCTGACTTTC
TRBJ2-2,many,.,TRBV10-2,CASRPSSRELFF,TGCGCCAGCAGGCCGTCCTCCCGGGAGCTGTTTTTT
TRBJ1-2,many,.,TRBV2,CASRDFEGIGYTF,TGTGCCAGCAGGGACTTCGAGGGAATTGGCTACACCTTC
TRBJ2-6,.,.,TRBV7-9,CASRLTLTGANVLTF,TGTGCCAGCAGACTCACACTCACTGGGGCCAACGTCCTGACTTTC
TRBJ2-5,many,TRBD1,TRBV10-3,CAIAGTETQETQYF,TGTGCCATCGCCGGGACAGAGACTCAAGAGACCCAGTACTTC
TRBJ2-7,few,TRBD2,TRBV5-1,CASSLYREDEQYF,TGCGCCAGCAGCTTGTACCGGGAGGACGAGCAGTACTTC
TRBJ2-2,many,TRBD2,TRBV10-3,CATTGGRDTGELFF,TGTGCCACTACCGGAGGGAGGGACACCGGGGAGCTGTTTTTT
TRBJ1-1,many,.,TRBV25-1,CASSEFETVNTEAFF,TGTGCCAGCAGTGAATTCGAGACGGTGAACACTGAAGCTTTCTTT
TRBJ2-5,.,.,TRBV12-3/TRBV12-4,CASSLKVPGRETQYF,TGTGCCAGCAGTTTAAAGGTCCCGGGACGGGAGACCCAGTACTTC
TRBJ1-2,.,TRBD1,TRBV29-1,CSVATGANYGYTF,TGCAGCGTAGCGACAGGGGCCAACTATGGCTACACCTTC
TRBJ1-1,many,.,TRBV2,CASREQGLNTEAFF,TGTGCCAGCAGAGAACAGGGACTTAACACTGAAGCTTTCTTT
TRBJ1-1,few,.,TRBV3-1,CASSHWRHFEAFF,TGTGCCAGCAGCCACTGGCGGCACTTTGAAGCTTTCTTT
TRBJ2-2,few,.,TRBV5-5,CASSPPLSGYTGELFF,TGTGCCAGCAGCCCCCCTCTGTCTGGGTACACCGGGGAGCTGTTTTTT
TRBJ2-7,.,.,TRBV5-4,CASSKQNGYEQYF,TGTGCCAGCAGCAAACAGAATGGCTACGAGCAGTACTTC
TRBJ2-5,few,TRBD2,TRBV12-5,CASGFGGVYQETQYF,TGTGCTAGTGGTTTCGGGGGGGTGTACCAAGAGACCCAGTACTTC
TRBJ2-5,many,.,TRBV2,CASSDEGEGQETQYF,TGTGCCAGCAGTGACGAGGGGGAGGGTCAAGAGACCCAGTACTTC